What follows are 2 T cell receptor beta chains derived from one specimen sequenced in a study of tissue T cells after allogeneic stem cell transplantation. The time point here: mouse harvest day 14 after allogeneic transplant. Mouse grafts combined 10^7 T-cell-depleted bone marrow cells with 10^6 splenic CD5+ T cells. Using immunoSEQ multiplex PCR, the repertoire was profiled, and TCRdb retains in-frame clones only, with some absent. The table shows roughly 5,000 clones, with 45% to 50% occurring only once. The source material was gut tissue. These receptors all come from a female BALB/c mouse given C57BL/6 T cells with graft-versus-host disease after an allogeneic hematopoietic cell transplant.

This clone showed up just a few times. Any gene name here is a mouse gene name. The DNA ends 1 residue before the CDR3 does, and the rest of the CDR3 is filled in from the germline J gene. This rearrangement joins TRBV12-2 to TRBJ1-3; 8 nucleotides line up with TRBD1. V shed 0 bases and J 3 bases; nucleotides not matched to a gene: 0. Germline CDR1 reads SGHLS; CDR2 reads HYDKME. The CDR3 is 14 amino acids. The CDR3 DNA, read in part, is TGTGCCAGCTCTCTCGGACAGGGTGGAAATACGCTCTAT. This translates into CASSLGQGGNTLY. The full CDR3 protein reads CASSLGQGGNTLYF.

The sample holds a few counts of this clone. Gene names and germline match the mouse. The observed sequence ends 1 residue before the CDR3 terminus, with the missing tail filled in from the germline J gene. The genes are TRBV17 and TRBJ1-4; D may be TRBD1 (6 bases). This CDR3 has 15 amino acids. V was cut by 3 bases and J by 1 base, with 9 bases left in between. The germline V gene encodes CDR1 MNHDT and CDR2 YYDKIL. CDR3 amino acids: CASSSGTPSNERLFF. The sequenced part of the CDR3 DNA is TGTGCTAGCAGTAGTGGGACACCTTCCAACGAAAGATTATTT.